This entry lists 5 T cell receptor beta chains sequenced from one sample in a study of early T cells in non-severe SARS-CoV-2 infection. TCRdb re-analysed the 5' RACE reads in MiXCR, keeping a single row per CDR3 protein. Of about 83,000 distinct CDR3 sequences listed, over 9.5% are singletons. The sample in question was whole blood, obtained at baseline. All receptors derive from an adult who was a healthcare worker with PCR-confirmed SARS-CoV-2 infection or an uninfected control (not recorded which).

The genes are TRBV28 and TRBJ2-7; TRBD2 matches at 10 bases. The trim removed 6 bases at V and 4 bases at J, leaving 6 bases unmatched. The germline CDR1 and CDR2 sequences are MDHEN and SYDVKM. The CDR3 is made up of 14 amino acids. This CDR3 reads CASRAASGSYEQYF. CDR3 DNA: TGTGCCAGCAGAGCGGCTAGCGGGAGTTACGAGCAGTACTTC.

This clonotype has more than one count but fewer than ten. The chain carries TRBV18 and TRBJ2-7, with 9 bases aligning to TRBD2. The CDR3 length is 16 residues. CDR1 KGHSH and CDR2 LQKENI come from the germline V gene. V lost 6 bases, J lost 2 bases, and 11 bases stayed unmatched. The chain's CDR3 is CASSQGGLALTYEQYF. Here the CDR3 DNA reads TGTGCCAGCTCCCAGGGTGGACTAGCGTTAACCTACGAGCAGTACTTC.

This clonotype was seen only a few times. The genes are TRBV5-1 and TRBJ2-1; the match to TRBD2 covers 9 bases. Germline CDR1 SGHRS, CDR2 YFSETQ. V lost 6 bases to trimming and J lost 8 bases; unmatched junction nucleotides: 15. The CDR3 sequence is 16 residues long. CDR3 nucleotide sequence: TGCGCCAGCACCAATGTGGGGACTAGCTTAATTTATGAGCAGTTCTTC. Translation: CASTNVGTSLIYEQFF.

This clonotype was seen a handful of times. The rearrangement joins TRBV19 to TRBJ2-1; weak D call: TRBD2 (6 bases). V shed 1 base and J shed 2 bases, with 21 bases lying between them. CDR1 is LNHDA, CDR2 SQIVND, per germline (reference sequence). This CDR3 region has 19 residues. CDR3 sequence: CASSIVSGVLGATYNEQFF. Written as DNA, the CDR3 is TGTGCCAGTAGTATAGTTTCGGGGGTACTGGGAGCCACCTACAATGAGCAGTTCTTC.

CDR3 region: CASSREETQYF. Here the CDR3 DNA reads TGTGCCAGCAGCCGCGAAGAGACCCAGTACTTC. The genes are TRBV28 and TRBJ2-5; no definite D call. From germline, CDR1 is MDHEN and CDR2 SYDVKM. The CDR3 runs 11 residues. V was trimmed by 6 bases and J by 3 bases, leaving 5 bases between them.